Listed below are T cell receptor beta chains from one sample, sequenced in a study of cytomegalovirus exposure and HLA in healthy donors. Generated by immunoSEQ multiplex PCR, the TCRdb table keeps only in-frame clones and is missing some. Of hundreds of thousands of clones in the sample, roughly 86% were seen once. Sequences were obtained from PBMCs. These receptors came from a woman in her thirties in good health and CMV-seropositive. The CDR3 runs from the conserved cysteine through the conserved F or W. The order of the fields is J gene, clone size, D gene, V gene, CDR3 protein, CDR3 DNA. D genes are given only for firm matches. For some rows the clone size is stated as once, few or many, or as a class when expanded; others skip it.

j_gene: TRBJ2-2; abundance: .; d_gene: .; v_gene: TRBV2; CDR3aa: CASSGVSGNTGELFF; CDR3nt: TGTGCCAGCAGTGGGGTTAGCGGGAACACCGGGGAGCTGTTTTTT
j_gene: TRBJ2-5; abundance: .; d_gene: TRBD2; v_gene: TRBV5-6; CDR3aa: CASSLYPTSGMETQYF; CDR3nt: TGTGCCAGCAGCTTGTATCCGACTAGCGGGATGGAGACCCAGTACTTC
j_gene: TRBJ2-5; abundance: .; d_gene: .; v_gene: TRBV30; CDR3aa: CAWSLQQETQYF; CDR3nt: TGTGCCTGGAGTTTACAGCAAGAGACCCAGTACTTC
j_gene: TRBJ2-5; abundance: .; d_gene: TRBD2; v_gene: TRBV5-5; CDR3aa: CASSLRLAGGETQYF; CDR3nt: TGTGCCAGCAGCTTGAGGCTAGCGGGGGGAGAGACCCAGTACTTC
j_gene: TRBJ1-2; abundance: .; d_gene: .; v_gene: TRBV27; CDR3aa: CASRAGWAYGYTF; CDR3nt: TGTGCCAGCAGGGCGGGGTGGGCCTATGGCTACACCTTC
j_gene: TRBJ1-1; abundance: .; d_gene: .; v_gene: TRBV30; CDR3aa: CAWSVRGKVNTEAFF; CDR3nt: TGTGCCTGGAGTGTGAGGGGGAAGGTGAACACTGAAGCTTTCTTT
j_gene: TRBJ2-5; abundance: .; d_gene: TRBD2; v_gene: TRBV4-2; CDR3aa: CASSQRGTSGQETQYF; CDR3nt: TGTGCCAGCAGCCAAAGGGGGACTAGCGGTCAAGAGACCCAGTACTTC
j_gene: TRBJ2-1; abundance: .; d_gene: TRBD1; v_gene: TRBV19; CDR3aa: CASSSNRGTPSSYNEQFF; CDR3nt: TGTGCCAGTAGTTCGAACAGGGGTACCCCAAGCTCCTACAATGAGCAGTTCTTC
j_gene: TRBJ2-1; abundance: .; d_gene: .; v_gene: TRBV20-1; CDR3aa: CSAKGTNEQFF; CDR3nt: TGCAGTGCTAAGGGGACTAATGAGCAGTTCTTC
j_gene: TRBJ2-1; abundance: .; d_gene: TRBD1; v_gene: TRBV2; CDR3aa: CASSVDRGYEQFF; CDR3nt: TGTGCCAGCAGTGTGGACAGGGGGTATGAGCAGTTCTTC
j_gene: TRBJ2-1; abundance: once; d_gene: TRBD1; v_gene: TRBV7-8; CDR3aa: CASSPDRELSYNEQFF; CDR3nt: TGTGCCAGCAGCCCCGACAGGGAACTATCCTACAATGAGCAGTTCTTC
j_gene: TRBJ2-2; abundance: .; d_gene: TRBD1; v_gene: TRBV19; CDR3aa: CASRDRGGTGELFF; CDR3nt: TGTGCCAGCCGGGACAGGGGAGGCACCGGGGAGCTGTTTTTT
j_gene: TRBJ2-1; abundance: .; d_gene: TRBD2; v_gene: TRBV7-6; CDR3aa: CASSNFIFGTSNEQFF; CDR3nt: TGTGCCAGCAGCAATTTTATCTTCGGGACTAGCAATGAGCAGTTCTTC